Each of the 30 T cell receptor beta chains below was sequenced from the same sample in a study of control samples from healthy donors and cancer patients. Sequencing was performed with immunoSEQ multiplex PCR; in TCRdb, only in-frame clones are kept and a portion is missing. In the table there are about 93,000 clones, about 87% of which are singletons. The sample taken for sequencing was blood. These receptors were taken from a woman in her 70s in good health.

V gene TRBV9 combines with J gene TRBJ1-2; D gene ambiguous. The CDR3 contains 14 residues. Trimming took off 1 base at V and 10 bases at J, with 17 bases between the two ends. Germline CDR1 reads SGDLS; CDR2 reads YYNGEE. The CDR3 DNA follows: TGTGCCAGCAGCGTATATGGACGGGGTGGGGACTACACCTTC. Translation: CASSVYGRGGDYTF.

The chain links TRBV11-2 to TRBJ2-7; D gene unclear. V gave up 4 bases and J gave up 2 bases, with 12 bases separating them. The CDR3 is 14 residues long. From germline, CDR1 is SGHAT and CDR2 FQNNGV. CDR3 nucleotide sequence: TGTGCCAGCAGCTCAACAGAAACCCCCTACGAGCAGTACTTC. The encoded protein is CASSSTETPYEQYF. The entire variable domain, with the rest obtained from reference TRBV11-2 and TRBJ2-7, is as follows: EAGVAQSPRYKIIEKRQSVAFWCNPISGHATLYWYQQILGQGPKLLIQFQNNGVVDDSQLPKDRFSAERLKGVDSTLKIQPAKLEDSAVYLCASSSTETPYEQYFGPGTRLTVT.

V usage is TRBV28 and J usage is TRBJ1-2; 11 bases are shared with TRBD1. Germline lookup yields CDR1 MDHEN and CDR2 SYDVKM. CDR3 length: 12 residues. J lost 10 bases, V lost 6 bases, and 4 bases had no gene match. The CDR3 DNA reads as TGTGCCAGCAGGACGGGACAGGGGGTCTACACCTTC. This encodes CASRTGQGVYTF.

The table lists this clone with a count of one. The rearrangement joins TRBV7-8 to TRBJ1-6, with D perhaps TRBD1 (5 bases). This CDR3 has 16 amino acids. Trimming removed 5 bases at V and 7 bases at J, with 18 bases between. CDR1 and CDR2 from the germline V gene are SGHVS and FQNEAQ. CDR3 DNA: TGTGCCAGCAGCGCCAGCGCCGGGACTCAGAATTCACCCCTCCACTTT. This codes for CASSASAGTQNSPLHF.

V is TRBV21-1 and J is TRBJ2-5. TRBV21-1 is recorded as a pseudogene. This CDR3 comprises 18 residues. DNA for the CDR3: TGTGCCAGCAGCAAAGCTGTTCCCCCGGGACCCCGCCGGGAGACCCAGTACTTC. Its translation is CASSKAVPPGPRRETQYF.

The CDR3 sequence is CASSLETNTEAFF. The CDR3 nucleotides read TGTGCCAGCAGCTTAGAGACTAACACTGAAGCTTTCTTT. The J gene is TRBJ1-1, the V gene TRBV7-2; D is undetermined. From germline, CDR1 is SGHTA and CDR2 FQGNSA. Trimming shortened V by 1 base and J by 2 bases, and 5 bases separated the two germline ends. The CDR3 has 13 amino acids. Complete variable domain (other parts from reference TRBV7-2 and TRBJ1-1): GAGVSQSPSNKVTEKGKDVELRCDPISGHTALYWYRQSLGQGLEFLIYFQGNSAPDKSGLPSDRFSAERTGGSVSTLTIQRTQQEDSAVYLCASSLETNTEAFFGQGTRLTVV.

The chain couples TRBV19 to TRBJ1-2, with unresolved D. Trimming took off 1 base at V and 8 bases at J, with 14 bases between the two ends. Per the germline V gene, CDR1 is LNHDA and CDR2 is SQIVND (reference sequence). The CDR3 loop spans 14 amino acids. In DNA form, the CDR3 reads TGTGCCAGTAGTATAGGAAGCAGGTCTGGAGGCTACACCTTC. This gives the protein CASSIGSRSGGYTF.

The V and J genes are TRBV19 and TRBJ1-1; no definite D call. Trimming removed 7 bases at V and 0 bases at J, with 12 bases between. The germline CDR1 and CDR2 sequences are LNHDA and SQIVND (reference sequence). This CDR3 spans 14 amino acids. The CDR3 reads CASTPGQVNTEAFF. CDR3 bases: TGTGCCAGTACCCCCGGTCAGGTGAACACTGAAGCTTTCTTT.

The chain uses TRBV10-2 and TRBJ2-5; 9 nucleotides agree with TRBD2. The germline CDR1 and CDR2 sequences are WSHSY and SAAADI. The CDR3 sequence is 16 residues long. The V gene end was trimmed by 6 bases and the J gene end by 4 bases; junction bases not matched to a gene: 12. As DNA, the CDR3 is TGCGCCAGCAGATCGACTAGCGGTCTACCCGTAGAGACCCAGTACTTC. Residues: CASRSTSGLPVETQYF.

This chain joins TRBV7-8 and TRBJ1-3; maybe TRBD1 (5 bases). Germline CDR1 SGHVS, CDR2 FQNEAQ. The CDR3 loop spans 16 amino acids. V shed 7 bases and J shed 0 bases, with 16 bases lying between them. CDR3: CASTGRASASGNTIYF. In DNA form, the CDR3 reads TGTGCCAGCACGGGCAGGGCCTCCGCCTCTGGAAACACCATATATTTT.

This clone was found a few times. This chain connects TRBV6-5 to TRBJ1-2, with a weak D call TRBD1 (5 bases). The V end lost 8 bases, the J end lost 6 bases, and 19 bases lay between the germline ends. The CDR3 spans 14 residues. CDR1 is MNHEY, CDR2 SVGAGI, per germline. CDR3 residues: CASWRGTNTNGYTF. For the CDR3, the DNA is TGTGCCAGCTGGCGAGGGACGAATACTAATGGCTACACCTTC.

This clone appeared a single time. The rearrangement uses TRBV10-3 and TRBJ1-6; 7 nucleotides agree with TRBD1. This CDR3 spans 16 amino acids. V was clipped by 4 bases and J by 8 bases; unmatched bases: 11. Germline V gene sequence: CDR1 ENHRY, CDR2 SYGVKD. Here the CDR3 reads CAISARGGLSDSPLHF. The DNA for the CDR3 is TGTGCCATCAGTGCCAGGGGGGGACTGAGTGATTCACCCCTCCACTTT.

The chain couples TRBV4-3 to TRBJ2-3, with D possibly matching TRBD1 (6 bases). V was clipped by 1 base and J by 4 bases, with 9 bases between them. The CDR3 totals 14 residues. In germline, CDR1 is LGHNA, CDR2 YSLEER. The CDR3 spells CASSQVGGSDTQYF. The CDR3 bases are TGCGCCAGCAGCCAAGTTGGGGGCTCAGATACGCAGTATTTT.

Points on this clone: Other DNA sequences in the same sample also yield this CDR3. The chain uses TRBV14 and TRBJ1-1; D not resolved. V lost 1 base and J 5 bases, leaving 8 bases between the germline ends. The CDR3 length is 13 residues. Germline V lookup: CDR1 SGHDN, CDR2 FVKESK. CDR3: CASSQGPGTEAFF. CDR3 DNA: TGTGCCAGCAGCCAAGGACCGGGTACTGAAGCTTTCTTT. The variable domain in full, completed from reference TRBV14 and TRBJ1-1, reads EAGVTQFPSHSVIEKGQTVTLRCDPISGHDNLYWYRRVMGKEIKFLLHFVKESKQDESGMPNNRFLAERTGGTYSTLKVQPAELEDSGVYFCASSQGPGTEAFFGQGTRLTVV.

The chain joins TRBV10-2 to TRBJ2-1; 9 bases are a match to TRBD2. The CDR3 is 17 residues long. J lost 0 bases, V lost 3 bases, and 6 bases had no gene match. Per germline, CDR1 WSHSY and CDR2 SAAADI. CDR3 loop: CASSDPTSGFSYNEQFF. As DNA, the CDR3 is TGCGCCAGCAGTGACCCGACTAGCGGATTCTCCTACAATGAGCAGTTCTTC.

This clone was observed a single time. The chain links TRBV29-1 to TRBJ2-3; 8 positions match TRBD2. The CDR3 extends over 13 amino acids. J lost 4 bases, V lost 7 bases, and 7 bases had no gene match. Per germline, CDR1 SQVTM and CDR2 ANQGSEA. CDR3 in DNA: TGCAGCGCTAGAGCGGGAGCGGCAGATACGCAGTATTTT. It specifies CSARAGAADTQYF.

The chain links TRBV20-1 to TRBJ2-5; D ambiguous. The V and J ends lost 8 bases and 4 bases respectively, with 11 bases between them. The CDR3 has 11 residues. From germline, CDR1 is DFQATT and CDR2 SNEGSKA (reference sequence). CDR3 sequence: CSPARGETQYF. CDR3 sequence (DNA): TGCAGTCCAGCGCGCGGAGAGACCCAGTACTTC.

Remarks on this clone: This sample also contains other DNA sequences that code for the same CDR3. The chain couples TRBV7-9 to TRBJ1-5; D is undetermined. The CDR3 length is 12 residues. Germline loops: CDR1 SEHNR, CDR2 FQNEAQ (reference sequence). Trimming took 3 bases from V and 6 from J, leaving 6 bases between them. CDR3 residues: CASSLGVQPQHF. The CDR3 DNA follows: TGTGCCAGCAGCTTGGGTGTTCAGCCCCAGCATTTT.

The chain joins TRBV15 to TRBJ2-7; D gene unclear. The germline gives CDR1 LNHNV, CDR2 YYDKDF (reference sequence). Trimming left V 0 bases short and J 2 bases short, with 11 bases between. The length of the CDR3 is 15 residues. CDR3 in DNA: TGTGCCACCAGCAGAGATCGAACGGAAACCTACGAGCAGTACTTC. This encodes CATSRDRTETYEQYF.

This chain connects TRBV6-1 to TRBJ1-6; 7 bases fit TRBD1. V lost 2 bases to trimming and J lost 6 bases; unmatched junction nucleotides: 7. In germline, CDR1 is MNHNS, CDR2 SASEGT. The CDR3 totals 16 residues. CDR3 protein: CASSESPRQGNSPLHF. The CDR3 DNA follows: TGTGCCAGCAGTGAATCACCCCGACAGGGTAATTCACCCCTCCACTTT.

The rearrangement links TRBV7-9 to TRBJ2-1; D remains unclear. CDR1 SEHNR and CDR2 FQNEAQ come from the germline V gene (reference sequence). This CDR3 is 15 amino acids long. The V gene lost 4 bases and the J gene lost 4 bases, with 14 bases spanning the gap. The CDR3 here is CASSYAYRKYNEQFF. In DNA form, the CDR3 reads TGTGCCAGCAGCTATGCATACAGAAAATACAATGAGCAGTTCTTC.

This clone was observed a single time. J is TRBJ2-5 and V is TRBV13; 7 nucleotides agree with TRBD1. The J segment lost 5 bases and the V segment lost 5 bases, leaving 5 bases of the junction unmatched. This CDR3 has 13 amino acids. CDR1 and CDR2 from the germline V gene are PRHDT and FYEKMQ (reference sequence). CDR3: CASSDRVRETQYF. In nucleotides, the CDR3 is TGTGCCAGCAGCGACAGGGTCCGTGAGACCCAGTACTTC. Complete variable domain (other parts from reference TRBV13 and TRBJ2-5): AAGVIQSPRHLIKEKRETATLKCYPIPRHDTVYWYQQGPGQDPQFLISFYEKMQSDKGSIPDRFSAQQFSDYHSELNMSSLELGDSALYFCASSDRVRETQYFGPGTRLLVL.

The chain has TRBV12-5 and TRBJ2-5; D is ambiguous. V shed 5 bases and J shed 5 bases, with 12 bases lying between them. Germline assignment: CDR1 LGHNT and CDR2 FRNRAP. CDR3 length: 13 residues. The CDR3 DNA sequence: TGTGCTAGTGGTGCCGTCTTAGGGGAGACCCAGTACTTC. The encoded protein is CASGAVLGETQYF.

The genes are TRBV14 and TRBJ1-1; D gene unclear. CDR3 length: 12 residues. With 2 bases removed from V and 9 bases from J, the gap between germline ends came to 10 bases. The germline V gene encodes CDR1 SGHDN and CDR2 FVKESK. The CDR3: CASSQIGLQAFF. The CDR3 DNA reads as TGTGCCAGCAGCCAAATTGGGCTACAAGCTTTCTTT.

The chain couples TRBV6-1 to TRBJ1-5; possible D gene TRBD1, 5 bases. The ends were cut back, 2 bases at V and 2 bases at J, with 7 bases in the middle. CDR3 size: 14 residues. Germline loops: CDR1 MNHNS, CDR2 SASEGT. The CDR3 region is CASSELQGNQPQHF. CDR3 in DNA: TGTGCCAGCAGTGAATTACAGGGCAATCAGCCCCAGCATTTT.

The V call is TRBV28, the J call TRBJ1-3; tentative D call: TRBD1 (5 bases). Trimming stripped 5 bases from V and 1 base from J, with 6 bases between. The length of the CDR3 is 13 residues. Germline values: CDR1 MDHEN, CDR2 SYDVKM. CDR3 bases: TGTGCCAGCAGTAGGGGATCTGGAAACACCATATATTTT. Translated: CASSRGSGNTIYF.

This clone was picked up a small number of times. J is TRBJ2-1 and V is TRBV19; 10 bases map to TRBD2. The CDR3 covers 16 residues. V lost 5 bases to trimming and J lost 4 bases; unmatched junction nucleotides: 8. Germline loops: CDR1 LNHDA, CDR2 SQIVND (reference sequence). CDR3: CASSPTSGVLYNEQFF. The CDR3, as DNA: TGTGCCAGTAGTCCCACTAGCGGGGTTCTATACAATGAGCAGTTCTTC. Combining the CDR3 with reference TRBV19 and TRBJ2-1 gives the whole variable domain DGGITQSPKYLFRKEGQNVTLSCEQNLNHDAMYWYRQDPGQGLRLIYYSQIVNDFQKGDIAEGYSVSREKKESFPLTVTSAQKNPTAFYLCASSPTSGVLYNEQFFGPGTRLTVL.

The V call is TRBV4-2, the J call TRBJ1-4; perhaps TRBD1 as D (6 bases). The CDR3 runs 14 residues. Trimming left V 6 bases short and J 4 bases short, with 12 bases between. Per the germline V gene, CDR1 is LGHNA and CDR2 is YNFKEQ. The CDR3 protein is CASSRQASNEKLFF. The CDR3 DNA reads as TGTGCCAGCAGTCGACAGGCAAGTAATGAAAAACTGTTTTTT.

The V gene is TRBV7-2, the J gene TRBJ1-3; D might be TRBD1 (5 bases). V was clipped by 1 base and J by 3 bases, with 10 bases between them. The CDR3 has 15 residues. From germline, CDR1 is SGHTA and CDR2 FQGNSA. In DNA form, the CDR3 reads TGTGCCAGCAGCTTAGTTGCGGGGCGTGGAAACACCATATATTTT. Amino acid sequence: CASSLVAGRGNTIYF.

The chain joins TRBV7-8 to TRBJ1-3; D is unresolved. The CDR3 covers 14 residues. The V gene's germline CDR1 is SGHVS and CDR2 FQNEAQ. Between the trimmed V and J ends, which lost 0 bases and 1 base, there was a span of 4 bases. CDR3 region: CASSLAQSGNTIYF. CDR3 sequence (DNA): TGTGCCAGCAGCTTAGCACAGTCTGGAAACACCATATATTTT.